This is a list of T cell receptor beta chains from one sample in a study of CD8 T cells in Susac syndrome. A single record per CDR3 protein comes from TCRdb applying MiXCR to the immunoSEQ multiplex PCR reads. The sample holds approximately 300,000 distinct CDR3 sequences, over 75% seen once. Source material: CD8+ T cells from PBMCs. These receptors were taken from a human donor with multiple sclerosis. CDR3s include the opening cysteine and the closing phenylalanine or tryptophan. A D gene is named only where the DNA matches it firmly. Clone sizes are given selectively: once, few, many, or a class where the clone is expanded.

d_gene,j_gene,v_gene,abundance,CDR3nt,CDR3aa
TRBD2,TRBJ2-3,TRBV5-4,NA,TGTGCCAGCAGCTTACTAGCGGCGGACACAGATACGCAGTATTTT,CASSLLAADTDTQYF
NA,TRBJ1-5,TRBV6-5,NA,TGTGCCAGCAGAAGACTAGGGGTTGGGAATCAGCCCCAGCATTTT,CASRRLGVGNQPQHF
NA,TRBJ2-2,TRBV7-9,NA,TGTGCCAGCAGCTCCGCATCAAAGCAGAAGAACACCGGGGAGCTGTTTTTT,CASSSASKQKNTGELFF
NA,TRBJ2-7,TRBV5-5,NA,TGTGCCAGCAGCTTGGGAGTACGGGCCTACGAGCAGTACTTC,CASSLGVRAYEQYF
TRBD2,TRBJ2-7,TRBV28,once,TGTGCCACCAGTCTAGCGGGAGTAGTCTACGAGCAGTACTTC,CATSLAGVVYEQYF
NA,TRBJ2-7,TRBV7-2,NA,TGTGCCAGCAGCGCCGACGTATCCTACGAGCAGTACTTC,CASSADVSYEQYF
NA,TRBJ2-3,TRBV4-3,once,TGCGCCAGCAGCCAACGCAGTGCTAGCACAGATACGCAGTATTTT,CASSQRSASTDTQYF
TRBD1,TRBJ1-5,TRBV12-3/TRBV12-4,NA,TGTGCCAGCAGTTTAAAGGGACAGGCCCAGCATTTT,CASSLKGQAQHF
NA,TRBJ2-1,TRBV7-9,NA,TGTGCCAGCAGCTCCTTTCTAGCATTTGATTACAATGAGCAGTTCTTC,CASSSFLAFDYNEQFF
NA,TRBJ2-7,TRBV4-3,NA,TGCGCCAGCAGCCAAGTGGGCCGGGAGCAGTACTTC,CASSQVGREQYF
TRBD1,TRBJ1-6,TRBV13,NA,TGTGCCAGCAGCAGGCAAGGGGGCCCGAGAATGGATTCACCCCTCCACTTT,CASSRQGGPRMDSPLHF
TRBD2,TRBJ2-1,TRBV30,NA,TGTGCCTGGAGTGATACGACTAGCGGGAGGCCAAATTGGGAGCAGTTCTTC,CAWSDTTSGRPNWEQFF
TRBD1,TRBJ2-1,TRBV29-1,NA,TGCAGCTCGGCTCGGGGACAGTACAATGAGCAGTTCTTC,CSSARGQYNEQFF
TRBD2,TRBJ2-4,TRBV11-2,NA,TGTGCCAGCAGCTTGGGACTAGCGGGCAACATTCAGTACTTC,CASSLGLAGNIQYF
TRBD2,TRBJ2-1,TRBV27,NA,TGTGCCAGCAGTTTCGGGGGAGGGCTCTACAATGAGCAGTTCTTC,CASSFGGGLYNEQFF
TRBD2,TRBJ2-5,TRBV29-1,NA,TGCAGCGTTGAAGGACTTGAAGCGGGAGGCGGACAAGAGACCCAGTACTTC,CSVEGLEAGGGQETQYF
TRBD1,TRBJ1-2,TRBV7-9,NA,TGTGCCAGCAGCTACATACAGGGGAACTATGGCTACACCTTC,CASSYIQGNYGYTF
NA,TRBJ2-7,TRBV2,few,TGTGCCAGCAGTGAAGGGACTATCGCCCTCCGCGAGCAGTACTTC,CASSEGTIALREQYF
NA,TRBJ2-3,TRBV7-9,many,TGTGCCAGCAGCTTAGGGGCAGATACGCAGTATTTT,CASSLGADTQYF
NA,TRBJ1-2,TRBV7-9,NA,TGTGCCAGCAGTGGAGGGGAGTCCGGCTATGGCTACACCTTC,CASSGGESGYGYTF
NA,TRBJ2-7,TRBV7-3,NA,TGTGCCAGCAGCTTAAACAGGCGGGGCTACGAGCAGTACTTC,CASSLNRRGYEQYF
NA,TRBJ1-1,TRBV4-3,once,TGCGCCAGCAGCCAAGCGGCGGCCACTGAAGCTTTCTTT,CASSQAAATEAFF
TRBD2,TRBJ2-5,TRBV7-9,once,TGTGCCAGCAGCCCGGGACTAGCGGGAGTGGAGACCCAGTACTTC,CASSPGLAGVETQYF
NA,TRBJ2-3,TRBV6-4,NA,TGTGCCAGCAGTGAGGGAACAGGGCCCACAGATACGCAGTATTTT,CASSEGTGPTDTQYF
TRBD1,TRBJ2-1,TRBV19,NA,TGTGCCAGTAGTATAGTGGGGACAGCAAACAATGAGCAGTTCTTC,CASSIVGTANNEQFF
NA,TRBJ1-2,TRBV2,NA,TGTGCCAGCATCAAACCTTCATCGGGGCATAGCGGCTACACCTTC,CASIKPSSGHSGYTF
TRBD2,TRBJ2-5,TRBV4-1,few,TGCGCCAGCAGCCAACTGTTAGCGGGGGGGCTGGGGACCCAGTACTTC,CASSQLLAGGLGTQYF
NA,TRBJ1-4,TRBV7-9,NA,TGTGCCAGCAGCGTCACCAGGGAGACTAATGAAAAACTGTTTTTT,CASSVTRETNEKLFF
NA,TRBJ1-5,TRBV20-1,NA,TGCAGTGCTAGACAAGGGCTCGCGGGCTATAGCAATCAGCCCCAGCATTTT,CSARQGLAGYSNQPQHF
TRBD2,TRBJ2-1,TRBV7-9,NA,TGTGCCAGCAGCTCGGGACTAGCGGGGACCAACAATGAGCAGTTCTTC,CASSSGLAGTNNEQFF
TRBD2,TRBJ2-1,TRBV11-1,NA,TGTGCCAGCAGCTTGGGTATCGGGACTAGCGGCCCCGGGGGATACAATGAGCGGTTCTTC,CASSLGIGTSGPGGYNERFF
TRBD2,TRBJ2-3,TRBV4-3,NA,TGCGCCAGCAGCCAAGATGTGCTAGCGGGGGGCGTCACGCAGTATTTT,CASSQDVLAGGVTQYF
NA,TRBJ2-1,TRBV7-8,NA,TGTGCCAGCAGCCCGGGCGGCCACAATGAGCAGTTCTTC,CASSPGGHNEQFF
NA,TRBJ2-7,TRBV28,NA,TGTGCCAGCAGTACCCCCTACGTGACCGGTTGGGCTAACTCCTACGAGCAGTACTTC,CASSTPYVTGWANSYEQYF
NA,TRBJ2-1,TRBV6-6,NA,TGTGCCAGCAGTTACGGGCTAGCTCTAGACAATGAGCAGTTCTTC,CASSYGLALDNEQFF
TRBD2,TRBJ2-1,TRBV6-5,NA,TGTGCCAGCAGTTACGGCGGGAGAACCTACAATGAGCAGTTCTTC,CASSYGGRTYNEQFF
TRBD1,TRBJ1-5,TRBV27,NA,TGTGCCAGCAGAACCGGGACAGCTAGCAATCAGCCCCAGCATTTT,CASRTGTASNQPQHF
NA,TRBJ2-5,TRBV7-2,once,TGTGCCAGCAGCTCAGCCGGCGGGGCCAGTCTCCCCCAGGAGACCCAGTACTTC,CASSSAGGASLPQETQYF
NA,TRBJ2-7,TRBV7-2,NA,TGTGCCAGCAGCTTAGGGACGGGCCACGAGCAGTACTTC,CASSLGTGHEQYF
NA,TRBJ2-5,TRBV5-1,NA,TGCGCCAGCAGCTTGAATCCCGAAGAGACCCAGTACTTC,CASSLNPEETQYF
NA,TRBJ1-5,TRBV7-9,NA,TGTGCCAGCAGCTTAGAAGGTTCAGGGAGTTGGAGCAATCAGCCCCAGCATTTT,CASSLEGSGSWSNQPQHF
NA,TRBJ2-7,TRBV6-5,NA,TGTGCCAGCAGGGACTACCTGGGGGAGCGGTACTTC,CASRDYLGERYF
TRBD2,TRBJ2-1,TRBV29-1,NA,TGCAGCGTTGGGGGGAGGGAGGCCTACAATGAGCAGTTCTTC,CSVGGREAYNEQFF
NA,TRBJ1-3,TRBV4-3,NA,TGCGCCAGCAGCCAAGTGAGGCAGGACCTTGGAAACACCATATATTTT,CASSQVRQDLGNTIYF
NA,TRBJ2-1,TRBV9,NA,TGTGCCAGCAGCGTAGACGGTTCCGGTGAGCAGTTCTTC,CASSVDGSGEQFF